A single sample gave rise to the 24 T cell receptor beta chains below, sequenced in a study of T-cell reconstitution after alpha-beta-depleted transplantation in children. As it was prepared, the TCRbeta library received unique molecular identifiers. TCRdb called the PCR reads again in MiXCR, with one record for every CDR3 protein. Among about 460,000 distinct CDR3 sequences listed, about 11% were seen once. This specimen consisted of PBMCs, obtained before TCRalphabeta/CD19-depleted stem cell transplant. Source of these receptors: a child under 10 years old with inherited bone marrow failure, due to receive a stem cell transplant.

The J gene is TRBJ2-7, the V gene TRBV20-1; D possibly matches TRBD1 or TRBD2 (6 bases each). The V gene lost 1 base and the J gene lost 5 bases, with 18 bases spanning the gap. The CDR3 totals 15 residues. Germline V gene data show CDR1 as DFQATT and CDR2 as SNEGSKA (reference sequence). CDR3 sequence (DNA): TGCAGTGCTAGAGTGGGGGGCGCAGATCCCAACGAGCAGTACTTC. Protein: CSARVGGADPNEQYF.

This clonotype came up many times. The J gene is TRBJ2-5, the V gene TRBV20-1; D call uncertain. V was shortened by 5 bases and J by 2 bases, with 15 bases between the two germline ends. Germline V lookup: CDR1 DFQATT, CDR2 SNEGSKA (reference sequence). The CDR3 covers 14 residues. CDR3 sequence: CSAQDLWAQETQYF. CDR3 bases: TGCAGTGCTCAGGACCTATGGGCACAAGAGACCCAGTACTTC.

This clonotype was recorded many times. The gene calls are TRBV7-9 and TRBJ2-1; maybe TRBD1 (5 bases). The germline V and J ends were trimmed by 5 bases and 8 bases, with 19 bases remaining between them. This CDR3 has 15 amino acids. From germline, CDR1 is SEHNR and CDR2 FQNEAQ (reference sequence). The CDR3: CASSLVRLSRDEQFF. Here the CDR3 DNA reads TGTGCCAGCAGCCTAGTACGCCTCTCCAGGGATGAGCAGTTCTTC.

In its sample, this clonotype was seen many times. The chain joins TRBV6-5 to TRBJ2-2; weak D call: TRBD2 (6 bases). Per germline, CDR1 MNHEY and CDR2 SVGAGI. V was shortened by 4 bases and J by 4 bases, with 13 bases between the two germline ends. The CDR3 contains 15 residues. The chain's CDR3 is CASSLGLNPTGELFF. CDR3 coding DNA: TGTGCCAGCAGTTTAGGACTAAACCCCACCGGGGAGCTGTTTTTT.

This clonotype came up many times. The chain joins TRBV12-3 or TRBV12-4 to TRBJ1-1, with D unclear. Trimming took 2 bases from V and 1 from J, leaving 8 bases between them. The CDR3 spans 14 residues. In DNA, the CDR3 is TGTGCCAGCAGTTTACGGGTCCCGAACACTGAAGCTTTCTTT. This codes for CASSLRVPNTEAFF.

This clonotype has a count of ten or more. V and J are TRBV12-3 or TRBV12-4 and TRBJ1-2; D call uncertain. There are 13 residues in the CDR3. Trimming took off 4 bases at V and 1 base at J, with 7 bases between the two ends. The CDR3, as DNA: TGTGCCAGCAGTTCCACCATTAACTATGGCTACACCTTC. The encoded protein is CASSSTINYGYTF.

This clonotype was detected many times. This chain connects TRBV4-3 to TRBJ1-2; D unresolved. V was clipped by 1 base and J by 3 bases, with 9 bases between them. This CDR3 region has 14 residues. Germline CDR1 reads LGHNA; CDR2 reads YSLEER. In DNA, the CDR3 is TGCGCCAGCAGCCAAGGAGGGTGGGACTATGGCTACACCTTC. As protein: CASSQGGWDYGYTF.

With respect to this clonotype: One end of the junction varies from germline; a read error may be responsible. This chain links TRBV29-1 with TRBJ1-1; D is perhaps TRBD1 (5 bases). CDR1 and CDR2 (germline): SQVTM, ANQGSEA. The CDR3 has 13 amino acids. The CDR3 is CSVEGIQGSLTFF. As DNA, the CDR3 is TGCAGCGTAGAAGGCATCCAGGGAAGCCTCACTTTCTTT.

Notes on this clonotype: Since a much larger clone is just one base distant, this may be a read error. The chain recombines TRBV20-1 with TRBJ2-1; 10 positions agree with TRBD2. Germline V CDR1 and CDR2: DFQATT, SNEGSKA (reference sequence). J gave up 3 bases and V 5 bases, and 13 bases lay outside the gene matches. The CDR3 extends over 17 amino acids. The CDR3 region is CSAPGESGGAFYNEQFF. The CDR3 DNA reads as TGCAGTGCTCCAGGGGAGAGCGGGGGGGCCTTCTACAATGAGCAGTTCTTC.

The chain combines TRBV11-2 with TRBJ2-5; D is ambiguous. The CDR3 length is 13 residues. Germline loops: CDR1 SGHAT, CDR2 FQNNGV. Trimming took 5 bases from V and 1 from J, leaving 8 bases between them. CDR3 sequence: CASSTEVQETQYF. For the CDR3, the DNA is TGTGCCAGCAGCACGGAAGTCCAAGAGACCCAGTACTTC. Based on the CDR3 plus reference TRBV11-2 and TRBJ2-5, the full variable domain is EAGVAQSPRYKIIEKRQSVAFWCNPISGHATLYWYQQILGQGPKLLIQFQNNGVVDDSQLPKDRFSAERLKGVDSTLKIQPAKLEDSAVYLCASSTEVQETQYFGPGTRLLVL.

This clonotype was recorded at least ten times. The chain has TRBV4-1 and TRBJ2-7, with a weak D call TRBD2 (6 bases). Deletions cut 0 bases from V and 4 bases from J, with 13 bases between. The CDR3 loop spans 15 amino acids. In germline, CDR1 is MGHRA, CDR2 YSYEKL. The CDR3 region has the DNA TGCGCCAGCAGCCAAGAAGACGGGGGTTTATACGAGCAGTACTTC. This gives the protein CASSQEDGGLYEQYF.

This clonotype appeared many times. The rearrangement links TRBV6-1 to TRBJ2-3; possible D gene TRBD2, 5 bases. V lost 8 bases to trimming and J lost 3 bases, with 21 bases between them. Germline loops: CDR1 MNHNS, CDR2 SASEGT. This CDR3 spans 16 amino acids. Here the CDR3 DNA reads TGTGCCAGCGCCGTAGGGAGCGGATGGGTGACAGATACGCAGTATTTT. Protein product: CASAVGSGWVTDTQYF.

This clonotype was seen ten or more times. V and J are TRBV6-5 and TRBJ2-3; no reliable D call. V dropped 0 bases and J dropped 1 base, with 8 bases sitting between them. CDR1 and CDR2 from the germline V gene are MNHEY and SVGAGI. The CDR3 length is 15 residues. The CDR3 nucleotides read TGTGCCAGCAGTTACTCGATGCCGGGCACAGATACGCAGTATTTT. Its translation is CASSYSMPGTDTQYF.

This clonotype was counted many times. The V call is TRBV12-3 or TRBV12-4, the J call TRBJ2-3, with D uncertain. CDR3 length: 14 residues. Trimming removed 2 bases at V and 2 bases at J, with 8 bases between. DNA for the CDR3: TGTGCCAGCAGTTTACGGCAGTACACAGATACGCAGTATTTT. Translating it yields CASSLRQYTDTQYF.

This clonotype was seen only a few times. The rearrangement links TRBV27 to TRBJ2-3, with D unresolved. Germline assignment: CDR1 MNHEY and CDR2 SMNVEV (reference sequence). Trimming left V 6 bases short and J 4 bases short, with 14 bases between. This CDR3 spans 14 amino acids. This chain's CDR3 is CASSDLLYADTQYF. In nucleotides, the CDR3 is TGTGCCAGCAGCGATCTTCTTTACGCAGATACGCAGTATTTT.

In this sample, this clonotype turned up many times. The chain has TRBV25-1 and TRBJ1-6; D remains unclear. The V gene's germline CDR1 is MGHDK and CDR2 SYGVNS. V was cut by 0 bases and J by 10 bases, with 7 bases left in between. The CDR3 covers 13 residues. The CDR3 region is CASSEYWESPLHF. The CDR3 nucleotides are TGTGCCAGCAGTGAATATTGGGAATCACCCCTCCACTTT.

The chain recombines TRBV5-4 with TRBJ2-3, with D possibly called TRBD1 or TRBD2 (5 bases each). Germline lookup yields CDR1 SGHNT and CDR2 YYREEE (reference sequence). There are 14 residues in the CDR3. V lost 0 bases and J lost 7, with 12 bases in between. The CDR3 loop is CASSLGDGLHTQYF. In DNA, the CDR3 is TGTGCCAGCAGCTTGGGGGACGGGCTCCATACGCAGTATTTT.

This clonotype was picked up many times. The V call is TRBV5-1, the J call TRBJ2-3, with 12 bases aligning to TRBD2. Unmatched junction bases numbered 7, after V lost 2 bases and J lost 6 bases. In germline, CDR1 is SGHRS, CDR2 YFSETQ. This CDR3 is built from 16 residues. Written as DNA, the CDR3 is TGCGCCAGCAGCTTCGGGACTAGCGGGCTGGAGGATACGCAGTATTTT. Protein product: CASSFGTSGLEDTQYF.

This clonotype was seen at least ten times. This chain connects TRBV4-3 to TRBJ2-7, with a weak D call TRBD1 (6 bases). The CDR3 runs 16 residues. CDR1 LGHNA and CDR2 YSLEER come from the germline V gene. Trimming stripped 0 bases from V and 7 bases from J, with 19 bases between. CDR3 sequence reads: CASSQDWGTGTIEQYF. CDR3 bases: TGCGCCAGCAGCCAAGATTGGGGAACAGGGACAATAGAGCAGTACTTC.

Ten or more counts support this clonotype. The chain recombines TRBV5-1 with TRBJ1-1; D perhaps matches TRBD1 (6 bases). V shed 4 bases and J shed 0 bases, with 22 bases lying between them. This CDR3 has 18 residues. Germline V gene lookup returns CDR1 SGHRS and CDR2 YFSETQ. The CDR3 sequence is CASSLTDRTLPMNTEAFF. CDR3 sequence (DNA): TGCGCCAGCAGCCTGACGGACAGAACTTTACCTATGAACACTGAAGCTTTCTTT.

This chain uses TRBV20-1 with TRBJ1-1; D not certain. Germline assignment: CDR1 DFQATT and CDR2 SNEGSKA (reference sequence). The CDR3 covers 11 residues. V gave up 6 bases and J gave up 4 bases, with 9 bases separating them. The CDR3 spells CSAPTLTEAFF. For the CDR3, the DNA is TGCAGTGCGCCGACCCTCACTGAAGCTTTCTTT.

This clonotype came up many times. V is TRBV12-3 or TRBV12-4 and J is TRBJ2-3, with D tentatively TRBD1 (6 bases). The CDR3 sequence is 13 residues long. V lost 4 bases, J lost 5 bases, and 10 bases lay in between. The CDR3 loop is CASSYNREDTQYF. The CDR3 DNA follows: TGTGCCAGCAGTTATAACAGGGAAGATACGCAGTATTTT.

To note about this clonotype: A read error is possible here, since a much larger clone lies one base away. The V call is TRBV3-1, the J call TRBJ2-5, with 10 bases fitting TRBD2. Losses at the gene ends were 11 bases for V and 3 bases for J; bases not matched to a gene: 9. Germline values: CDR1 LGHDT, CDR2 YNNKEL (reference sequence). The CDR3 spans 14 residues. This CDR3 reads CAVSHLAGEETQYF. The CDR3 region has the DNA TGTGCCGTCAGCCACCTAGCGGGAGAAGAGACCCAGTACTTC.

The sample holds many counts of this clonotype. The chain links TRBV12-3 or TRBV12-4 to TRBJ1-2, with D perhaps matching TRBD1 (5 bases). V lost 7 bases and J lost 2, with 17 bases in between. The CDR3 runs to 15 residues. The CDR3 nucleotides read TGTGCCAGCACCTTGCAAATGGCAGGGAACTATGGCTACACCTTC. Its protein product is CASTLQMAGNYGYTF.